One T cell receptor (beta chain) is described in this entry. There are a few counts of this clonotype. The antigen it recognizes is unknown. The input lacks base qualities; no much larger clone sits a single base away. Unmatched junction bases come to 10, with V trimmed by 6 bases and J by 8 bases. Counted from cysteine to phenylalanine, this CDR3 has 17 amino acids. The entry retains the CDR3 DNA only, 51 bases that are in frame from base 1. The germline V gene encodes CDR1 SGHTA and CDR2 FQGNSA. The study excluded patients with uncontrolled infections, other autoimmune diseases, pregnancy or lactation. Diagnoses were established on the basis of clinical symptoms, serum thyroxine and TRAb, thyroid ultrasound, and orbital computed tomography. Total RNA was extracted using Trizol reagent, and RNA quality was assessed on an Agilent 2100 Bioanalyzer. This record belongs to a study of T cells in Graves' hyperthyroidism and ophthalmopathy (dated by TCRdb to between 2018 and 2021). With regard to the full study: To identify TCR V-J signatures that set the groups apart, the researchers used a discovery cohort of approximately 98 patients, made up of approximately 43 with Graves' ophthalmopathy and some 56 with stable Graves' hyperthyroidism. Prospective prediction of ophthalmopathy was tested in an independent validation cohort of about 19 hyperthyroidism patients and approximately 17 patients who later progressed to ophthalmopathy. For training and testing, the approximately 92 patients in the discovery cohort were randomly divided in a 7:3 ratio. Thyroid tissue and blood T-cell repertoires from about six Graves' hyperthyroidism patients were also compared in the study. After sampling, hyperthyroidism patients received methimazole starting at 30 mg daily, and ophthalmopathy patients received high-dose intravenous methylprednisolone. The paper reports TCR Vbeta CDR3 sequencing of about 140 peripheral blood samples: 43 ophthalmopathy, approximately 74 hyperthyroidism and approximately 17 progressor patients. Study-wide conclusions, independent of this receptor: Most expanded thyroid clonotypes (frequency above 0.001) were also detected in blood, a finding suggesting that blood repertoires may reflect thyroid immune responses. A model built on a 13 V-J signature distinguished ophthalmopathy from stable hyperthyroidism, reaching approximately 89% sensitivity and around 82% specificity in cross-validation and 80%/75% in testing. Sample size was not statistically predetermined, and blinding of investigators to group allocation was not performed. In validation, the model predicted progression to ophthalmopathy a median of approximately 6.6 months before onset, with roughly 71% sensitivity and roughly 77% specificity.

The TCR beta CDR3 regions were amplified from RNA transcripts. The first round of RT-PCR for the TCR CDR3 was performed with the HTBI primer set and the Qiagen OneStep RT-PCR kit. A second multiplex PCR round built the libraries, followed by size selection and purification. Libraries were sequenced paired-end with 100 bp reads on an Illumina HiSeq2000. The paper's data handling went like this. Raw data were processed with SOAPnuke, discarding reads with adapters, uncalled bases, mean Phred below 15, or no exact constant-primer or identifier match. High-quality paired reads were merged with COPE v1.2.5, and unique nucleotide sequences were defined as clonotypes. MiTCR v1.1 was used to align the clonotypes against IMGT TRBV, TRBD and TRBJ reference segments. Analysis was restricted to V-J combinations with a frequency above 0.0001, which covered 99.2% of repertoires. The TCS score was defined as the ratio of F50 (clonal expansion) to E x V (chaos), calculated using BLOSUM62-based TCRdist between CDR3 peptides within each V-J. Welch's t-statistics and random forest reduced 500 to 650 V-J features to 13, which were used in a naive Bayes classifier (R e1071). Thyroid-blood repertoire similarity was quantified with the Morisita-Horn index. Through fastp at Q25 and MiXCR, TCRdb rebuilt clones from the public reads, retaining in-frame beta chains. Rows merge per CDR3 protein into single entries with the most common DNA and genes. TCRdb's processing, not the study's, gives the V and J calls here. The sample data list about 640,000 distinct CDR3 sequences, and about 45% of these were observed just once. Less than 9% of the sample belongs to the ten largest clones.

The source of this sequence is an adult man with Graves' disease, either hyperthyroidism or ophthalmopathy (not recorded which). The sequenced sample consisted of peripheral blood or thyroid tissue (not recorded which). The sequence joins TRBV7-2 to TRBJ2-2; TRBD2 matches 15 bases in the middle. The CDR3 region reads CASRGLAGGWTPGELFF. The nucleotides read TGTGCCAGCAGAGGACTAGCGGGGGGGTGGACTCCGGGGGAGCTGTTTTTT.